This T cell receptor (beta chain) stems from a study of OX40 agonist ivuxolimab in advanced cancers. CDR1 SGHNT and CDR2 YENEEA come from the germline V gene. Trimming removed 5 bases at V and 3 bases at J, with 11 bases between. This CDR3 spans 13 amino acids. Profiling relied on immunoSEQ multiplex PCR, and the TCRdb table lists in-frame clones only, not all of them. The sample lists tens of thousands of clones, around nine tenths occurring once. This sample comprised CD4+ or CD8+ T cells sorted from blood, obtained in a trial of the OX40 agonist ivuxolimab. The source of this sequence is an adult with an advanced solid tumor such as melanoma, head and neck, liver or kidney cancer. The chain carries TRBV11-3 and TRBJ2-7; D is perhaps TRBD1 (6 bases). This CDR3 reads CASSPMDSYEQYF. The CDR3 region has the DNA TGTGCCAGCAGCCCCATGGACAGCTACGAGCAGTACTTC.